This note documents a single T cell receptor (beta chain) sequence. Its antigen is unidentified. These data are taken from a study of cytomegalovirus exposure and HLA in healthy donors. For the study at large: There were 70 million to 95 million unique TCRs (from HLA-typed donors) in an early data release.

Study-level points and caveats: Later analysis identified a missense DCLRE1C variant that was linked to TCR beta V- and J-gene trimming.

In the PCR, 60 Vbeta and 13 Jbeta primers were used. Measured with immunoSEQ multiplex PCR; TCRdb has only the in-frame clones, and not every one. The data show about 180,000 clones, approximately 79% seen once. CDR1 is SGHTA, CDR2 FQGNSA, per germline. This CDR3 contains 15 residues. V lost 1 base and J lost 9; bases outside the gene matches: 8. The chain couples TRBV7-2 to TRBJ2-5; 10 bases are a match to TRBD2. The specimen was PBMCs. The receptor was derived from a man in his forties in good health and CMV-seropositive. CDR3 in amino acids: CASSLGGSGRIPQYF. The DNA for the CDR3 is TGTGCCAGCAGCTTAGGCGGTAGCGGGAGGATCCCCCAGTACTTC.